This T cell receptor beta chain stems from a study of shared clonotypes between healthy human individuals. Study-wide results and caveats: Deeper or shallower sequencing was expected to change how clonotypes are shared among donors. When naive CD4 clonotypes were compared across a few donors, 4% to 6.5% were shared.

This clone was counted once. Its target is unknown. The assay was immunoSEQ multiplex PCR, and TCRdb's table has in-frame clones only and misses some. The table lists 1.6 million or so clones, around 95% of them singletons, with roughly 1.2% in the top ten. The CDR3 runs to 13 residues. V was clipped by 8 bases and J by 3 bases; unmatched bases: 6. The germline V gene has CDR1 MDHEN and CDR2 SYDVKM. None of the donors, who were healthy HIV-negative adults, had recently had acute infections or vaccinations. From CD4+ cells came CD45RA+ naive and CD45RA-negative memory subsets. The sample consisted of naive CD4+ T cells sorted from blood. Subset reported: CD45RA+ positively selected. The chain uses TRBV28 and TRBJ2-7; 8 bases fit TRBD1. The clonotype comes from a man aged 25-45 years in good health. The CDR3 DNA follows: TGTGCCAGCGTTGGGACAGGTAGCTACGAGCAGTACTTC. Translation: CASVGTGSYEQYF.